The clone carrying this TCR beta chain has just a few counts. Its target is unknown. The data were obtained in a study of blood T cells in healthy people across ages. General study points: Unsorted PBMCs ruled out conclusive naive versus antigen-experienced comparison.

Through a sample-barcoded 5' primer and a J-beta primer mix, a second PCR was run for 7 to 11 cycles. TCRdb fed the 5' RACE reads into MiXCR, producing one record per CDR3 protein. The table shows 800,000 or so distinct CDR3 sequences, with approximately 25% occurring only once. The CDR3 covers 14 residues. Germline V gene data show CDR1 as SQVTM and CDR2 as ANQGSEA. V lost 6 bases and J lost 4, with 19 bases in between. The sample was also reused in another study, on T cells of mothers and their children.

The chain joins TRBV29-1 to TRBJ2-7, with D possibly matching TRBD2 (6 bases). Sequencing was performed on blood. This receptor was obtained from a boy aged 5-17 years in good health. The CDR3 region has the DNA TGCAGCGTAGCCCTAGCGCGGCCCCCTTACGAGCAGTACTTC. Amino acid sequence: CSVALARPPYEQYF.